The TCR beta chain under discussion was sequenced for a study of shared clonotypes between healthy human individuals. Only in-frame clones appear in the TCRdb table, and some are missing; sequencing was by immunoSEQ multiplex PCR. This sample has some 660,000 clones; 60% to 75% occur once, and the top ten carry around 1.8%. Trimming stripped 1 base from V and 0 bases from J, with 10 bases between. Germline CDR1 MGHRA, CDR2 YSYEKL. The CDR3 runs to 16 residues. Sequenced input: memory CD4+ T cells sorted from blood. Sample subset: CD45RA-negative fraction. This chain joins TRBV4-1 and TRBJ2-1; D gene uncertain. The TCR originated in a woman aged 30 to 39 in good health. The chain's CDR3 is CASSQVRKSSYNEQFF. CDR3 sequence (DNA): TGCGCCAGCAGCCAAGTCAGGAAGAGCTCCTACAATGAGCAGTTCTTC.